What follows is one T cell receptor beta chain and its context. No antigen is known for it. This record belongs to a study of PD-L1 blockade in urothelial cancer. Study results and limitations: Pretreatment blood TCR clonality under the median forecast improved survival.

Only in-frame clones appear in the TCRdb table, and some are missing; sequencing was by immunoSEQ multiplex PCR. This sample has nearly 50,000 clones; about 85% occur once, and the top ten carry more than 1.5%. The V gene lost 4 bases and the J gene lost 2 bases, with 9 bases spanning the gap. Germline-derived CDR1 and CDR2 are SQVTM and ANQGSEA. The CDR3 contains 13 residues. Time point given: peripheral blood 6 weeks after treatment start. The sequence was collected from a man aged 50 or older with urothelial cancer. This chain joins TRBV29-1 and TRBJ1-5, with D maybe TRBD1 (6 bases). The specimen comprised PBMCs, sampled around atezolizumab (anti-PD-L1) treatment. The CDR3 bases are TGCAGCGTTGCCAGGGGCGGCAATCAGCCCCAGCATTTT. As protein: CSVARGGNQPQHF. Together with reference TRBV29-1 and TRBJ1-5, the CDR3 gives the full variable domain: SAVISQKPSRDICQRGTSLTIQCQVDSQVTMMFWYRQQPGQSLTLIATANQGSEATYESGFVIDKFPISRPNLTFSTLTVSNMSPEDSSIYLCSVARGGNQPQHFGDGTRLSIL.